Listed below are T cell receptor beta chains from one sample, sequenced in a study of regulatory T cells in long-lasting Graves disease. TCRdb re-derived calls from the multiplex PCR reads in MiXCR, one entry per CDR3 protein. The table records hundreds of thousands of distinct CDR3 sequences, about a sixth of them present only once. This same sample was also taken into another study, of T cells in Graves' hyperthyroidism and ophthalmopathy.

The sample was peripheral blood mononuclear cells (PBMCs), taken at new diagnosis, from a patient treated with antithyroid drugs. These TCRs come from a man aged 40-49 years with Graves disease. CDR3s include the opening cysteine and the closing phenylalanine or tryptophan. A D gene is named only where the DNA matches it firmly. The size of a clone is reported for some rows only, either as once, few or many, or as a class for expanded clones.

V	size	J	D	length	CDR3	DNA
TRBV11-1	-	TRBJ1-1	-	13	CASSSQLNTEAFF	TGTGCCAGCAGCTCGCAGTTGAACACTGAAGCTTTCTTT
TRBV2	many	TRBJ2-7	TRBD1	15	CARSGWTGDSYEQYF	TGTGCCAGATCGGGTTGGACAGGAGACTCCTACGAGCAGTACTTC
TRBV6-1	-	TRBJ1-5	TRBD1	16	CASRNYRDRDNQPQHF	TGTGCCAGCAGGAACTACCGGGACAGGGACAATCAGCCCCAGCATTTT
TRBV6-5	many	TRBJ2-7	-	16	CASSYSVYGGSYEQYF	TGTGCCAGCAGTTACTCGGTATACGGGGGCTCCTACGAGCAGTACTTC
TRBV20-1	-	TRBJ2-7	-	15	CSAISDFVTSYEQYF	TGCAGTGCTATCTCGGACTTCGTTACCTCCTACGAGCAGTACTTC
TRBV5-1	many	TRBJ1-2	TRBD1	14	CASSLGDRPYGYTF	TGCGCCAGCAGCTTAGGGGACAGACCTTATGGCTACACCTTC
TRBV14	-	TRBJ1-1	-	14	CASSQGIRNTEAFF	TGTGCCAGCAGCCAAGGGATAAGGAACACTGAAGCTTTCTTT
TRBV2	many	TRBJ1-2	-	13	CASSGSVGYGYTF	TGTGCCAGCAGTGGTTCGGTTGGCTATGGCTACACCTTC
TRBV18	many	TRBJ1-4	-	14	CASSLLPKGEKLFF	TGTGCCAGCTCATTACTTCCCAAGGGGGAAAAACTGTTTTTT
TRBV2	many	TRBJ1-1	-	10	CASRGAEAFF	TGTGCCAGCAGGGGGGCTGAAGCTTTCTTT
TRBV4-1	few	TRBJ2-4	-	12	CASSQGDDIQYF	TGCGCCAGCAGCCAAGGGGATGACATTCAGTACTTC
TRBV3-1	many	TRBJ1-1	-	15	CASSHPLGVATEAFF	TGTGCCAGCAGCCATCCCCTGGGGGTCGCTACTGAAGCTTTCTTT
TRBV2	many	TRBJ2-7	TRBD1	15	CASSEIRTGYYEQYF	TGTGCCAGCAGTGAAATTAGGACAGGGTACTACGAGCAGTACTTC
TRBV6-2/TRBV6-3	-	TRBJ2-1	TRBD1	16	CASSLTGAHSYNEQFF	TGTGCCAGCAGCTTGACAGGGGCGCACTCCTACAATGAGCAGTTCTTC
TRBV3-1	many	TRBJ1-4	-	13	CASSHRGEEKLFF	TGTGCCAGCAGCCATCGGGGAGAGGAAAAACTGTTTTTT
TRBV5-1	many	TRBJ2-7	-	16	CASSPGNRNVYYEQYF	TGCGCCAGCAGCCCAGGAAACAGGAACGTCTACTACGAGCAGTACTTC
TRBV20-1	many	TRBJ2-1	TRBD2	14	CSAKLAGGRSEQFF	TGCAGTGCCAAACTAGCGGGGGGGCGGAGTGAGCAGTTCTTC
TRBV6-1	few	TRBJ2-5	-	13	CASSYNTGETQYF	TGTGCCAGCAGCTATAATACGGGAGAGACCCAGTACTTC
TRBV25-1	-	TRBJ2-7	TRBD2	13	CATKRGAFYEQYF	TGTGCCACCAAGCGGGGGGCTTTCTACGAGCAGTACTTC
TRBV29-1	-	TRBJ2-3	-	14	CSVNGWGNADTQYF	TGCAGCGTCAATGGGTGGGGTAACGCAGATACGCAGTATTTT
TRBV5-1	many	TRBJ2-2	-	18	CASSLPAGNQGSTGELFF	TGCGCCAGCAGCTTGCCCGCCGGGAACCAAGGTAGCACCGGGGAGCTGTTTTTT
TRBV12-3/TRBV12-4	few	TRBJ1-3	-	18	CASSLAFFPEDSGNTIYF	TGTGCCAGCAGTTTAGCATTTTTTCCGGAGGACTCTGGAAACACCATATATTTT
TRBV28	many	TRBJ1-4	-	13	CASNRPGPSKLFF	TGTGCCAGCAATCGTCCGGGGCCCTCCAAACTGTTTTTT
TRBV11-2	-	TRBJ2-5	-	15	CASSLRPGYQETQYF	TGTGCCAGCAGCTTACGTCCAGGGTACCAAGAGACCCAGTACTTC
TRBV12-3/TRBV12-4	many	TRBJ2-7	-	13	CASSLNPNYEQYF	TGTGCCAGCAGTTTGAACCCCAACTACGAGCAGTACTTC
TRBV6-2/TRBV6-3	many	TRBJ2-2	-	12	CASHRPTGELFF	TGTGCCAGCCACAGGCCTACCGGGGAGCTGTTTTTT
TRBV11-1	many	TRBJ2-5	-	14	CASSPGTVAETQYF	TGTGCCAGCAGCCCCGGGACCGTGGCAGAGACCCAGTACTTC
TRBV2	many	TRBJ1-2	-	15	CASSTEGRANYGYTF	TGTGCCAGCAGTACTGAGGGACGTGCTAACTATGGCTACACCTTC
TRBV2	many	TRBJ2-1	TRBD2	15	CASSFSGGHYNEQFF	TGTGCCAGCAGCTTTAGCGGGGGCCACTACAATGAGCAGTTCTTC
TRBV11-2	few	TRBJ2-3	-	13	CASSSDGSDTQYF	TGTGCCAGCAGCTCGGACGGATCAGATACGCAGTATTTT
TRBV12-3/TRBV12-4	many	TRBJ2-5	-	13	CASSLSGQETQYF	TGTGCCAGCAGCTTGTCGGGCCAGGAGACCCAGTACTTC
TRBV7-8	many	TRBJ2-7	TRBD1	15	CASASPGTAYYEQYF	TGTGCCAGCGCGTCACCCGGGACAGCTTACTACGAGCAGTACTTC
TRBV7-3	-	TRBJ2-1	-	13	CASSWGTDNEQFF	TGTGCCAGCAGCTGGGGGACCGACAATGAGCAGTTCTTC
TRBV27	-	TRBJ1-5	-	13	CASGRGAIQPQHF	TGTGCCAGCGGCCGCGGGGCTATTCAGCCCCAGCATTTT
TRBV2	many	TRBJ1-2	-	13	CASIRDTHYGYTF	TGTGCCAGCATTAGGGACACCCATTATGGCTACACCTTC